The 28 T cell receptor beta chains below come from one sample, sequenced in a study of cytomegalovirus exposure and HLA in healthy donors. PCR was performed using 60 Vbeta and 13 Jbeta primers. Generated by immunoSEQ multiplex PCR, the TCRdb table keeps only in-frame clones and is missing some. The repertoire holds roughly 160,000 clones, with roughly three quarters as singletons. Sequenced sample: PBMCs. These receptors all come from a man between 60 and 75 years old in good health and CMV-seronegative.

The V and J genes are TRBV4-1 and TRBJ1-6, with D possibly TRBD1 on 5 matching bases. The germline V gene encodes CDR1 MGHRA and CDR2 YSYEKL. The CDR3 is made up of 14 amino acids. V dropped 0 bases and J dropped 6 bases, with 6 bases sitting between them. The CDR3 protein is CASSQEDSNSPLHF. In DNA, the CDR3 is TGCGCCAGCAGCCAAGAAGACAGTAATTCACCCCTCCACTTT.

The V and J genes are TRBV7-9 and TRBJ2-1, with 12 bases fitting TRBD1. The germline gives CDR1 SEHNR, CDR2 FQNEAQ (reference sequence). Trimming at V came to 4 bases and at J to 5 bases, leaving 9 bases not matched to a gene. The CDR3 is 17 amino acids. The CDR3 here is CASSSTGTGGWHNEQFF. In DNA form, the CDR3 reads TGTGCCAGCAGCTCAACCGGGACAGGGGGCTGGCACAATGAGCAGTTCTTC. The full variable domain, completed using reference TRBV7-9 and TRBJ2-1, is DTGVSQNPRHKITKRGQNVTFRCDPISEHNRLYWYRQTLGQGPEFLTYFQNEAQLEKSRLLSDRFSAERPKGSFSTLEIQRTEQGDSAMYLCASSSTGTGGWHNEQFFGPGTRLTVL.

The chain couples TRBV28 to TRBJ1-2; D is undetermined. The CDR3 has 13 amino acids. Per germline, CDR1 MDHEN and CDR2 SYDVKM. V lost 6 bases to trimming and J lost 2 bases, with 10 bases between them. The CDR3 DNA is TGTGCCAGCAGAGGAGGAAACAACTATGGCTACACCTTC. This gives the protein CASRGGNNYGYTF.

This chain connects TRBV6-6 to TRBJ2-7; TRBD2 matches 8 bases. The CDR3 totals 16 residues. Germline CDR1 MNHNY, CDR2 SVGAGI (reference sequence). Germline trimming cut 6 bases from V and 5 bases from J; bases unmatched to any gene: 15. Written as DNA, the CDR3 is TGTGCCAGCAGAACCCAGGTGGTAGCGGGGCTCGACGAGCAGTACTTC. Its translation is CASRTQVVAGLDEQYF.

The V gene is TRBV30, the J gene TRBJ1-4; D unresolved. The V end lost 2 bases, the J end lost 8 bases, and 15 bases lay between the germline ends. CDR1 and CDR2 (germline): GTSNPN, SVGIG (reference sequence). This CDR3 has 14 amino acids. The chain's CDR3 is CAWSRGQQREKLFF. The CDR3 DNA reads TGTGCCTGGAGTCGCGGGCAGCAAAGAGAAAAACTGTTTTTT.

The chain couples TRBV12-2 to TRBJ2-3; the table's D call, TRBD2, was not checked against the DNA. TRBV12-2 has pseudogene status. The CDR3 runs to 20 residues. The CDR3 DNA reads TGTGCAAGTCGCTTAGCGCCGGTGGTGCGGGAGGGAGGGGGCACAGATACGCAGTATTTT. Encoded protein: CASRLAPVVREGGGTDTQYF.

The chain has TRBV27 and TRBJ1-5, with no clear D. CDR1 and CDR2 (germline): MNHEY, SMNVEV (reference sequence). This CDR3 comprises 13 residues. V shed 5 bases and J shed 6 bases, with 11 bases lying between them. The CDR3 loop reads CASSPPGVQPQHF. The CDR3, as DNA: TGTGCCAGCAGTCCACCCGGGGTTCAGCCCCAGCATTTT.

This chain links TRBV7-2 with TRBJ1-1; 8 bases are shared with TRBD1. The CDR3 loop spans 13 amino acids. The junction had 2 bases not matched to a gene; V was cut back by 4 bases and J by 4 bases. In germline, CDR1 is SGHTA, CDR2 FQGNSA. The CDR3 DNA reads TGTGCCAGCAGCTCCGACAGGGGCACTGAAGCTTTCTTT. Protein product: CASSSDRGTEAFF.

The chain links TRBV6-5 to TRBJ2-3; 7 bases are a match to TRBD1. Germline V gives CDR1 MNHEY, CDR2 SVGAGI. This CDR3 spans 15 amino acids. V trimming: 3 bases; J trimming: 0 bases; junction bases outside the gene matches: 3. For the CDR3, the DNA is TGTGCCAGCAGTTATGGGACAGAGAGCACAGATACGCAGTATTTT. Encoded protein: CASSYGTESTDTQYF.

V is TRBV5-1 and J is TRBJ2-3, with TRBD2 as a possible D gene (7 bases). The V gene's germline CDR1 is SGHRS and CDR2 YFSETQ. The CDR3 has 15 amino acids. Trimming took 4 bases from V and 4 from J, leaving 16 bases between them. This chain's CDR3 is CASSPTQGRADTQYF. CDR3 coding DNA: TGCGCCAGCAGCCCAACCCAGGGGAGGGCAGATACGCAGTATTTT.

A note on this clone: The sample contains more than one DNA sequence encoding this CDR3. In nucleotides, the CDR3 is TGTGCCAGCAGTTCCGGGGAGGGCTATAGCAATCAGCCCCAGCATTTT. Its translation: CASSSGEGYSNQPQHF. The gene calls are TRBV6-6 and TRBJ1-5, with D unresolved. The CDR3 loop spans 16 amino acids. Per germline, CDR1 MNHNY and CDR2 SVGAGI (reference sequence). Between the trimmed V and J ends, which lost 4 bases and 0 bases, there was a span of 13 bases.

This clone was seen a handful of times. The chain joins TRBV2 to TRBJ1-5; tentatively, D is TRBD1 (6 bases). The CDR3 is 15 amino acids. Germline V lookup: CDR1 SNHLY, CDR2 FYNNEI. V gave up 6 bases and J gave up 0 bases, with 12 bases separating them. The DNA of the CDR3 is TGTGCCAGCAGCCAAGACAGGAGTAGCAATCAGCCCCAGCATTTT. Translation: CASSQDRSSNQPQHF.

The rearrangement uses TRBV7-9 and TRBJ2-2; 7 bases line up with TRBD1. The trim removed 5 bases at V and 8 bases at J, leaving 8 bases unmatched. This CDR3 is 14 amino acids long. Looked up from germline, CDR1 is SEHNR and CDR2 is FQNEAQ (reference sequence). CDR3 in DNA: TGTGCCAGCAGCCAACAGGGGATATCAGGGGAGCTGTTTTTT. It is translated as CASSQQGISGELFF.

This sequence joins TRBV30 and TRBJ2-3; TRBD2 aligns across 13 bases. V was pared by 2 bases and J by 6 bases, with 5 bases of the junction left unmatched. The length of the CDR3 is 15 residues. The germline V gene encodes CDR1 GTSNPN and CDR2 SVGIG (reference sequence). Written as DNA, the CDR3 is TGTGCCTGGAGTCAAACTAGCGGGAGGGCTGATACGCAGTATTTT. Protein: CAWSQTSGRADTQYF.

The chain links TRBV4-2 to TRBJ1-4; 7 bases align to TRBD1. V was clipped by 6 bases and J by 0 bases; unmatched bases: 7. The germline CDR1 and CDR2 sequences are LGHNA and YNFKEQ. This CDR3 contains 16 residues. The CDR3 here is CASSLFDRATNEKLFF. The CDR3 nucleotides are TGTGCCAGCAGTCTTTTTGACAGGGCAACTAATGAAAAACTGTTTTTT.

V is TRBV5-1 and J is TRBJ1-4; 9 bases fit TRBD1. J was trimmed by 2 bases and V by 3 bases; bases with no gene match: 5. The CDR3 runs to 16 residues. Germline V lookup: CDR1 SGHRS, CDR2 YFSETQ. In DNA, the CDR3 is TGCGCCAGCAGCTCAGGACAGGGGCGTACTAATGAAAAACTGTTTTTT. Translated, it gives CASSSGQGRTNEKLFF.

CDR3 in DNA: TGTGCCAGCAGTTACCCTACCGACAGGGGTCAGGGCTACACCTTC. Residues: CASSYPTDRGQGYTF. The chain recombines TRBV6-6 with TRBJ1-2, with 8 nucleotides matching TRBD1. Per the germline V gene, CDR1 is MNHNY and CDR2 is SVGAGI (reference sequence). The V segment lost 2 bases and the J segment 8 bases; nucleotides outside the gene matches: 10. CDR3 length: 15 amino acids.

CDR3 region: CASSPRLVMPYNEQFF. DNA for the CDR3: TGTGCCAGCTCACCACGGCTAGTGATGCCTTACAATGAGCAGTTCTTC. The rearrangement uses TRBV18 and TRBJ2-1; no definite D call. The V end lost 1 base, the J end lost 4 bases, and 14 bases lay between the germline ends. Germline values: CDR1 KGHSH, CDR2 LQKENI. The CDR3 loop spans 16 amino acids.

V usage is TRBV4-3 and J usage is TRBJ2-1; 7 positions agree with TRBD2. Trimming cost V 4 bases and J 6 bases; bases outside gene matches: 6. There are 14 residues in the CDR3. Germline CDR1 and CDR2: LGHNA and YSLEER. CDR3: CASSPQGGPNEQFF. The CDR3 DNA reads TGCGCCAGCAGCCCCCAGGGAGGGCCCAATGAGCAGTTCTTC.

V gene TRBV11-1 combines with J gene TRBJ2-7, with D perhaps matching TRBD1 (5 bases). Germline CDR1 and CDR2: SGHAT and FQDESV (reference sequence). This CDR3 contains 16 residues. Trimming took 3 bases from V and 1 from J, leaving 16 bases between them. The DNA of the CDR3 is TGTGCCAGCAGCTTCTTGTCAGGGTCCATGTCCTACGAGCAGTACTTC. Translation: CASSFLSGSMSYEQYF.

This clone was seen only once. This rearrangement joins TRBV10-3 to TRBJ2-5, with 7 bases lining up with TRBD2. The V and J ends lost 2 bases and 4 bases, in that order; junction bases with no gene match: 4. This CDR3 has 14 amino acids. Looked up from germline, CDR1 is ENHRY and CDR2 is SYGVKD. The DNA for the CDR3 is TGTGCCATCAGTGAGACTAGCGTGACAGAGACCCAGTACTTC. Protein sequence: CAISETSVTETQYF.

V and J are TRBV5-8 and TRBJ1-1; TRBD1 agrees at 9 bases. This CDR3 comprises 14 residues. Germline trimming cut 3 bases from V and 5 bases from J; bases unmatched to any gene: 5. Germline V gene lookup returns CDR1 SGHTS and CDR2 YDEGEE. The CDR3 bases are TGTGCCAGCAGCTCTGGACAGGGGAGGACTGAAGCTTTCTTT. This translates into CASSSGQGRTEAFF.

J is TRBJ2-1 and V is TRBV28, with 13 bases aligning to TRBD2. The CDR3 has 17 amino acids. CDR1 and CDR2 from the germline V gene are MDHEN and SYDVKM. Trimming at V came to 1 base and at J to 5 bases, leaving 5 bases not matched to a gene. CDR3 coding DNA: TGTGCCAGCAGTTTATACCCGACTAGCGGGGGGAACAATGAGCAGTTCTTC. It is translated as CASSLYPTSGGNNEQFF.

CDR3 sequence reads: CASSQVTSSLDTQYF. CDR3 coding DNA: TGCGCCAGCAGCCAAGTAACCAGTTCGTTAGATACGCAGTATTTT. The rearrangement joins TRBV4-3 to TRBJ2-3; D gene unclear. The germline V and J ends were trimmed by 1 base and 5 bases, with 13 bases remaining between them. The germline V gene has CDR1 LGHNA and CDR2 YSLEER. The CDR3 has 15 residues.

The chain uses TRBV7-2 and TRBJ1-4; D uncertain. The CDR3 totals 14 residues. CDR1 SGHTA and CDR2 FQGNSA come from the germline V gene. V dropped 5 bases and J dropped 7 bases, with 14 bases sitting between them. The CDR3 DNA reads TGTGCCAGCAGCCCTGCGGCGGGGATTGAAAAACTGTTTTTT. Residues: CASSPAAGIEKLFF.

The J gene is TRBJ2-2, the V gene TRBV5-1; 9 nucleotides match TRBD2. V was clipped by 1 base and J by 5 bases; unmatched bases: 6. Per the germline V gene, CDR1 is SGHRS and CDR2 is YFSETQ. The CDR3 has 16 residues. Written as DNA, the CDR3 is TGCGCCAGCAGCTTGCTTAGCGGGAGTAGGACCGGGGAGCTGTTTTTT. Translated: CASSLLSGSRTGELFF. The whole variable domain, remainder taken from reference TRBV5-1 and TRBJ2-2, is KAGVTQTPRYLIKTRGQQVTLSCSPISGHRSVSWYQQTPGQGLQFLFEYFSETQRNKGNFPGRFSGRQFSNSRSEMNVSTLELGDSALYLCASSLLSGSRTGELFFGEGSRLTVL.

This chain joins TRBV19 and TRBJ2-3; tentatively, D is TRBD1 (6 bases). This CDR3 comprises 13 residues. V shed 8 bases and J shed 4 bases, with 13 bases lying between them. Germline lookup yields CDR1 LNHDA and CDR2 SQIVND (reference sequence). CDR3 amino acids: CASQGKGSDTQYF. Written as DNA, the CDR3 is TGTGCCAGTCAGGGGAAGGGCTCAGATACGCAGTATTTT.

The chain combines TRBV2 with TRBJ2-1; 7 bases fit TRBD2. The ends lost 8 bases at V and 4 bases at J; junction bases unmatched: 5. The CDR3 sequence is 13 residues long. Germline V gene lookup returns CDR1 SNHLY and CDR2 FYNNEI. The CDR3 DNA sequence: TGTGCCAGCTGCGGACTAGAGTACAATGAGCAGTTCTTC. It specifies CASCGLEYNEQFF.